Below are 8 T cell receptor beta chains sequenced from a single sample in a study of T cell changes during pregnancy in multiple sclerosis. This table comes from immunoSEQ multiplex PCR, and its TCRdb copy is limited to in-frame clones, with some not included. The sample has 37,000 or so clones; around 90% are singletons. Sequenced material: CD4+ T cells from peripheral blood mononuclear cells, taken before pregnancy. The origin of the receptors is a female donor with multiple sclerosis, enrolled in a pregnancy study.

The gene calls are TRBV5-6 and TRBJ1-1; a possible D gene is TRBD1 (6 bases). The CDR3 has 17 residues. Germline V gene sequence: CDR1 SGHDT, CDR2 YYEEEE. Trimming pared 2 bases from V and 3 bases from J, leaving 20 bases between. CDR3 nucleotides: TGTGCCAGCAGCTTCTTATCCCCACAGGGCGTGGACACTGAAGCTTTCTTT. It yields the protein CASSFLSPQGVDTEAFF. The full variable domain, its missing parts supplied by reference TRBV5-6 and TRBJ1-1, is DAGVTQSPTHLIKTRGQQVTLRCSPKSGHDTVSWYQQALGQGPQFIFQYYEEEERQRGNFPDRFSGHQFPNYSSELNVNALLLGDSALYLCASSFLSPQGVDTEAFFGQGTRLTVV.

The chain couples TRBV7-7 to TRBJ2-1; possible D gene TRBD2, 5 bases. CDR3 length: 14 residues. Germline V CDR1 and CDR2: SSHAT, FNYEAQ (reference sequence). V lost 2 bases to trimming and J lost 5 bases, with 10 bases between them. For the CDR3, the DNA is TGTGCCAGCAGCTTAATAAGCGGCCACAATGAGCAGTTCTTC. Amino acids: CASSLISGHNEQFF.

The V gene is TRBV2, the J gene TRBJ2-2; 10 nucleotides match TRBD2. The CDR3 extends over 15 amino acids. The V gene end was trimmed by 6 bases and the J gene end by 6 bases; junction bases not matched to a gene: 7. Germline CDR1 reads SNHLY; CDR2 reads FYNNEI. CDR3 bases: TGTGCCAGCAGGGAGCTAGCGGGAGCCTCCGGGGAGCTGTTTTTT. It codes for CASRELAGASGELFF.

There are a few counts of this clone. V and J are TRBV19 and TRBJ2-1; a possible D gene is TRBD1 (5 bases). The ends were cut back, 7 bases at V and 6 bases at J, with 13 bases in the middle. This CDR3 has 13 amino acids. Per germline, CDR1 LNHDA and CDR2 SQIVND (reference sequence). For the CDR3, the DNA is TGTGCCAGTAATCAGGGCCCCTTCAATGAGCAGTTCTTC. Translating it yields CASNQGPFNEQFF. Based on the CDR3 plus reference TRBV19 and TRBJ2-1, the full variable domain is DGGITQSPKYLFRKEGQNVTLSCEQNLNHDAMYWYRQDPGQGLRLIYYSQIVNDFQKGDIAEGYSVSREKKESFPLTVTSAQKNPTAFYLCASNQGPFNEQFFGPGTRLTVL.

The rearrangement uses TRBV5-5 and TRBJ2-7, with D possibly matching TRBD1 (5 bases). The CDR3 is made up of 13 amino acids. Germline CDR1 is SGHKS and CDR2 is YYEKEE (reference sequence). Trimming took off 6 bases at V and 2 bases at J, with 12 bases between the two ends. CDR3 DNA: TGTGCCAGCAACCCGGCAGGGACCTACGAGCAGTACTTC. This translates into CASNPAGTYEQYF.

This rearrangement joins TRBV4-1 to TRBJ2-7; no clear D gene. Germline CDR1 is MGHRA and CDR2 is YSYEKL. Trimming removed 0 bases from V and 2 bases from J, with 11 bases in between. The CDR3 runs to 15 residues. For the CDR3, the DNA is TGCGCCAGCAGCCAAGAACCCAGTATTCCCTACGAGCAGTACTTC. Translated, it gives CASSQEPSIPYEQYF.

The chain combines TRBV19 with TRBJ2-5, with D possibly matching TRBD1 (5 bases). Germline V gene data show CDR1 as LNHDA and CDR2 as SQIVND (reference sequence). The V gene lost 1 base and the J gene lost 5 bases, with 11 bases spanning the gap. CDR3 length equals 14 residues. DNA of the CDR3: TGTGCCAGTAGTATAGCAGGCAGGGTGGAGACCCAGTACTTC. The encoded protein is CASSIAGRVETQYF.

The chain joins TRBV13 to TRBJ1-1; 7 positions agree with TRBD1. Germline trimming cut 2 bases from V and 4 bases from J; bases unmatched to any gene: 10. The CDR3 extends over 16 amino acids. Germline V gene sequence: CDR1 PRHDT, CDR2 FYEKMQ (reference sequence). CDR3 nucleotides: TGTGCCAGCAGCTTAAAGGGGGCAGGTTGGGGCACTGAAGCTTTCTTT. This codes for CASSLKGAGWGTEAFF.